This TCR beta chain emerged from a study of shared clonotypes between healthy human individuals. Clones were sequenced by immunoSEQ multiplex PCR, and TCRdb holds only the in-frame ones, with some missing. The top ten clones hold 34% of a sample with 550,000 to 800,000 clones, 90% of them seen once. V lost 8 bases, J lost 4 bases, and 12 bases lay in between. Germline V gene lookup returns CDR1 WNHNN and CDR2 SYGVQD (reference sequence). The CDR3 is made up of 12 amino acids. The origin of this receptor is a man younger than 35 in good health. Some clones in this sample may be carry-over from other donors' samples. This chain uses TRBV10-1 with TRBJ2-7; D is unresolved. Specimen: memory CD8+ T cells from PBMCs. As to subset: CD45RO+ cells pooled with CCR7-negative TemRA cells. For the CDR3, the DNA is TGCGCCAGCTTAAGGACCGCTTACGAGCAGTACTTC. It encodes CASLRTAYEQYF.